The source of this T cell receptor beta chain is a study of Graves' ophthalmopathy and Graves' hyperthyroidism. Transcripts of RNA were the source for amplifying TCR beta CDR3 regions. Amplification began with first-round RT-PCR using HTBI primers, then second-round multiplex PCR was performed. TCRdb re-called the multiplex PCR reads through MiXCR, storing one row per CDR3 protein. This sample has about 500,000 distinct CDR3 sequences; 39% occur once, and the top ten carry about 4.1%. The count of this clonotype is one. The junction shows a germline mismatch at one end, possibly a read error. The CDR3 runs to 13 residues. Germline V gives CDR1 WSHSY, CDR2 SAAADI.

The rearrangement uses TRBV10-2 and TRBJ2-6; 7 nucleotides line up with TRBD1. The origin of this receptor is an adult man with Graves' hyperthyroidism. The sequencing sample was made of peripheral blood or thyroid tissue (not recorded which). CDR3 protein: CATGEGGANVLTF. The CDR3 DNA follows: TGTGCCACAGGGGAAGGTGGGGCCAACGTCCTGACTTTC.